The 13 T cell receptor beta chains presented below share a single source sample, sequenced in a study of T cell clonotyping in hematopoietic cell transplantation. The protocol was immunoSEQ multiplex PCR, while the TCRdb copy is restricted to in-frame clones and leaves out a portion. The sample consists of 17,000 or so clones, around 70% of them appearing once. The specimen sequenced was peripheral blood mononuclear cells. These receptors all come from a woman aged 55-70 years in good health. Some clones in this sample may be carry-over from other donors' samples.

In nucleotides, the CDR3 is TGCGCCAGCAGCCCGGGAGGGCCGAGAGATACGCAGTATTTT. Translating it yields CASSPGGPRDTQYF. The chain carries TRBV5-1 and TRBJ2-3; 8 bases align to TRBD2. The V gene's germline CDR1 is SGHRS and CDR2 YFSETQ. J lost 5 bases, V lost 4 bases, and 6 bases had no gene match. The CDR3 sequence is 14 residues long.

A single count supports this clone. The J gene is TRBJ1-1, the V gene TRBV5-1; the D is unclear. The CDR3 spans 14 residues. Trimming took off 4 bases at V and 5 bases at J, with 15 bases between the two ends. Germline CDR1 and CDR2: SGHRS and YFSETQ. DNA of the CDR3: TGCGCCAGCAGCAGAGAAAGGAAAGGGACTGAAGCTTTCTTT. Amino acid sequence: CASSRERKGTEAFF.

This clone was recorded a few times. CDR3: CASSLAGNTEAFF. In DNA, the CDR3 is TGTGCCAGCAGCTTGGCCGGGAACACTGAAGCTTTCTTT. V is TRBV5-4 and J is TRBJ1-1, with D unclear. In germline, CDR1 is SGHNT, CDR2 YYREEE (reference sequence). The ends were cut back, 0 bases at V and 1 base at J, with 4 bases in the middle. The CDR3 totals 13 residues.

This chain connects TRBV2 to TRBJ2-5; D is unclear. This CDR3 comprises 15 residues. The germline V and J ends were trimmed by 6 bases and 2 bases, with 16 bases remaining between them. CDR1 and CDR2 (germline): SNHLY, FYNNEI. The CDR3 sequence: CASRSVSYLQETQYF. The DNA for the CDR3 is TGTGCCAGCAGGAGTGTGAGTTACTTGCAAGAGACCCAGTACTTC.

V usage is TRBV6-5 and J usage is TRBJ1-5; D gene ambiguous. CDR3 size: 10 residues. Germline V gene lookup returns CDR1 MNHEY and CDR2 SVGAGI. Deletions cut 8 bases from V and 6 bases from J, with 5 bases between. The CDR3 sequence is CASSTQPQHF. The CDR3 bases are TGTGCCAGCTCCACTCAGCCCCAGCATTTT.

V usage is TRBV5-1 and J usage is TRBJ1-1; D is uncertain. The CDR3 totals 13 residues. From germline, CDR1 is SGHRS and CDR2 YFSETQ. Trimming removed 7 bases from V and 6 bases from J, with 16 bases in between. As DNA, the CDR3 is TGCGCCAGCGGCGAGGGTACTGGGCCTGAAGCTTTCTTT. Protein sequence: CASGEGTGPEAFF.

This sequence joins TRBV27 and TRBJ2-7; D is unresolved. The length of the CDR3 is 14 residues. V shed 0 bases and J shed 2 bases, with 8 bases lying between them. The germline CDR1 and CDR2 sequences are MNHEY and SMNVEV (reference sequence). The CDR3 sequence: CASSLSGNPYEQYF. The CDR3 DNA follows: TGTGCCAGCAGTTTATCAGGGAACCCCTACGAGCAGTACTTC.

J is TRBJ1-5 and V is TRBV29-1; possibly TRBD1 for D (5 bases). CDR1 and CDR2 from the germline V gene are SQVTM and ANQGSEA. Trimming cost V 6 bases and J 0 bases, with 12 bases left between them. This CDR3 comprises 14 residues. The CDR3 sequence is CSVGTDYSNQPQHF. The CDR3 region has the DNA TGCAGCGTCGGGACGGACTATAGCAATCAGCCCCAGCATTTT.

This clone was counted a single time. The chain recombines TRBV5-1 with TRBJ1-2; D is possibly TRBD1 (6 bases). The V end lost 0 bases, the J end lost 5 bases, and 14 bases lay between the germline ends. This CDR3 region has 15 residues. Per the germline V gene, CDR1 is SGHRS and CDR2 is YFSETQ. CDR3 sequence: CASSLGMDRTYGYTF. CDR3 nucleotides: TGCGCCAGCAGCTTGGGGATGGACAGAACATATGGCTACACCTTC.

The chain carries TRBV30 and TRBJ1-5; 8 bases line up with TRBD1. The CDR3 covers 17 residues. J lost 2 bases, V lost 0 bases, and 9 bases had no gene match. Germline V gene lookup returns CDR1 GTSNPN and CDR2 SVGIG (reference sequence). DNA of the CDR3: TGTGCCTGGAGTGTTGGCAGGGGGCTTGGAGGCAATCAGCCCCAGCATTTT. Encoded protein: CAWSVGRGLGGNQPQHF.

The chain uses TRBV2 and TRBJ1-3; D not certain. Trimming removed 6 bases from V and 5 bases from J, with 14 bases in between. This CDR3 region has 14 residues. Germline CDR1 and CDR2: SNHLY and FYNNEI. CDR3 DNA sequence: TGTGCCAGCAGACCTACTCCGATGAGAAACACCATATATTTT. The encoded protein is CASRPTPMRNTIYF.

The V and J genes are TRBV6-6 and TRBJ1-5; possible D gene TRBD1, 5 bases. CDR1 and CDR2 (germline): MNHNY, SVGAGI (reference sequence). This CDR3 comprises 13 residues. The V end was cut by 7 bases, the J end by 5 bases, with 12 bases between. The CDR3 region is CASTRVGDQPQHF. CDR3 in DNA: TGTGCCAGCACCAGGGTTGGGGATCAGCCCCAGCATTTT.

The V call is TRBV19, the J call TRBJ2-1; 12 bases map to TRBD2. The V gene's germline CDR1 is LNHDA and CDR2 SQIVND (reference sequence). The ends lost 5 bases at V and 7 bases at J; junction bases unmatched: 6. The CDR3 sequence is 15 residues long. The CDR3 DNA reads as TGTGCCAGTAGTCTCACTAGCGGGGGGCCTAATGAGCAGTTCTTC. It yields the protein CASSLTSGGPNEQFF.